Below, 9 T cell receptor beta chains from the same sample are listed, as sequenced in a study of cytomegalovirus exposure and HLA in healthy donors. TCRdb's table, derived via immunoSEQ multiplex PCR, lists solely in-frame clones and lacks some. This sample has about 88,000 clones; more than 70% occur once, and the top ten carry around an eighth. Material for sequencing was PBMCs. The source of these receptors is a woman in her late teens or twenties in good health and CMV-seropositive.

The chain recombines TRBV9 with TRBJ1-4; D gene unclear. V lost 7 bases to trimming and J lost 0 bases, with 10 bases between them. The CDR3 spans 14 residues. Looked up from germline, CDR1 is SGDLS and CDR2 is YYNGEE. As DNA, the CDR3 is TGTGCCAGCGCAGGATCTGCAACTAATGAAAAACTGTTTTTT. It translates to CASAGSATNEKLFF. Together with reference TRBV9 and TRBJ1-4, the CDR3 gives the full variable domain: DSGVTQTPKHLITATGQRVTLRCSPRSGDLSVYWYQQSLDQGLQFLIQYYNGEERAKGNILERFSAQQFPDLHSELNLSSLELGDSALYFCASAGSATNEKLFFGSGTQLSVL.

This chain joins TRBV28 and TRBJ2-5; 11 nucleotides agree with TRBD2. The CDR3 spans 16 residues. Per the germline V gene, CDR1 is MDHEN and CDR2 is SYDVKM. After removal of 3 bases from V and 5 bases from J, the junction contained 8 bases not matched to a gene. Written as DNA, the CDR3 is TGTGCCAGCAGTTTCAGGGGACTAGCGGCCCTTGAGACCCAGTACTTC. Translating it yields CASSFRGLAALETQYF.

The V and J genes are TRBV6-6 and TRBJ2-3; possibly TRBD2 for D (6 bases). V was trimmed by 5 bases and J by 7 bases, leaving 7 bases between them. This CDR3 is 11 amino acids long. In germline, CDR1 is MNHNY, CDR2 SVGAGI (reference sequence). In nucleotides, the CDR3 is TGTGCCAGCAGTGGGACTTATACGCAGTATTTT. Encoded protein: CASSGTYTQYF.

This rearrangement joins TRBV5-5 to TRBJ1-2; D possibly corresponds to TRBD1 (5 bases). CDR1 is SGHKS, CDR2 YYEKEE, per germline (reference sequence). There are 13 residues in the CDR3. Trimming shortened V by 4 bases and J by 9 bases, and 16 bases separated the two germline ends. DNA for the CDR3: TGTGCCAGCAGCACACACAGGATACCAAGCTACACCTTC. It is translated as CASSTHRIPSYTF. Combining the CDR3 with reference TRBV5-5 and TRBJ1-2 gives the whole variable domain DAGVTQSPTHLIKTRGQQVTLRCSPISGHKSVSWYQQVLGQGPQFIFQYYEKEERGRGNFPDRFSARQFPNYSSELNVNALLLGDSALYLCASSTHRIPSYTFGSGTRLTVV.

This chain joins TRBV9 and TRBJ2-1, with 9 bases that match TRBD2. J gave up 2 bases and V 4 bases, and 4 bases lay outside the gene matches. The CDR3 covers 15 residues. CDR1 is SGDLS, CDR2 YYNGEE, per germline. This chain's CDR3 is CASSPAGGPYNEQFF. CDR3 nucleotides: TGTGCCAGCAGCCCGGCGGGGGGGCCCTACAATGAGCAGTTCTTC.

This clone was picked up one time. The chain recombines TRBV4-1 with TRBJ1-2, with D maybe TRBD1 (6 bases). Germline-derived CDR1 and CDR2 are MGHRA and YSYEKL. Trimming shortened V by 5 bases and J by 10 bases, and 17 bases separated the two germline ends. The CDR3 loop spans 13 amino acids. Here the CDR3 DNA reads TGCGCCAGCAGCGCCGAGTTACAGGGACCCTACACCTTC. It codes for CASSAELQGPYTF.

V gene TRBV5-1 combines with J gene TRBJ2-3; 16 positions match TRBD2. The CDR3 totals 16 residues. Germline CDR1 and CDR2: SGHRS and YFSETQ. J lost 8 bases, V lost 4 bases, and 7 bases had no gene match. CDR3: CASSPGLAGGPATQYF. CDR3 nucleotide sequence: TGCGCCAGCAGCCCGGGACTAGCGGGGGGGCCAGCTACGCAGTATTTT.

This clone has only a few counts. The chain links TRBV27 to TRBJ2-7, with 10 bases aligning to TRBD2. The CDR3 is made up of 16 amino acids. V gave up 0 bases and J gave up 3 bases; unmatched junction bases: 5. Germline CDR1 is MNHEY and CDR2 is SMNVEV (reference sequence). CDR3 protein: CASSLSLAGVFYEQYF. The CDR3 DNA reads as TGTGCCAGCAGTTTATCTCTAGCGGGGGTTTTCTACGAGCAGTACTTC.

This chain uses TRBV6-4 with TRBJ2-3; D is ambiguous. V lost 3 bases to trimming and J lost 4 bases, with 14 bases between them. The V gene's germline CDR1 is MRHNA and CDR2 SNTAGT. The CDR3 is 15 amino acids. For the CDR3, the DNA is TGTGCCAGCAGTGATGCCGACACCGGCCCAGATACGCAGTATTTT. Translated, it gives CASSDADTGPDTQYF.